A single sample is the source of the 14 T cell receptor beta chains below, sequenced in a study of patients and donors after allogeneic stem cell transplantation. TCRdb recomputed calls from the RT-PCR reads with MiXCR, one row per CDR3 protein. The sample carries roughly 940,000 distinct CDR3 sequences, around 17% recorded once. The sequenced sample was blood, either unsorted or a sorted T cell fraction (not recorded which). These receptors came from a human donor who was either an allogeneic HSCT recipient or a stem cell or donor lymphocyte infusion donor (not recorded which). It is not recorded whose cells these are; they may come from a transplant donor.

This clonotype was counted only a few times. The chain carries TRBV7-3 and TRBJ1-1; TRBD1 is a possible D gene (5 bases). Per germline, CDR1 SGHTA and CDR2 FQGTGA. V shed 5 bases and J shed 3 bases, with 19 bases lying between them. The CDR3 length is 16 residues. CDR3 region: CASSPMAGRLYTEAFF. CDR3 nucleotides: TGTGCCAGCAGCCCAATGGCAGGGAGGCTGTACACTGAAGCTTTCTTT.

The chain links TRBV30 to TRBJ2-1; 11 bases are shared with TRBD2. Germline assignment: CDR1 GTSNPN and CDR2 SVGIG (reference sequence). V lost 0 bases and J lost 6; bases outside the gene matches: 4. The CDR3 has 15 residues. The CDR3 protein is CAWSVRLAGGNEQFF. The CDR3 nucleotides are TGTGCCTGGAGTGTACGGCTAGCGGGAGGCAATGAGCAGTTCTTC.

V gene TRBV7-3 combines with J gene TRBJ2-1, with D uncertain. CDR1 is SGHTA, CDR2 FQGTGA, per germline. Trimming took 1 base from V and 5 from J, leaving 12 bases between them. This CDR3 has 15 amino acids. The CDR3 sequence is CASSLRARGDNEQFF. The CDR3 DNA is TGTGCCAGCAGCTTAAGAGCGCGAGGCGACAATGAGCAGTTCTTC.

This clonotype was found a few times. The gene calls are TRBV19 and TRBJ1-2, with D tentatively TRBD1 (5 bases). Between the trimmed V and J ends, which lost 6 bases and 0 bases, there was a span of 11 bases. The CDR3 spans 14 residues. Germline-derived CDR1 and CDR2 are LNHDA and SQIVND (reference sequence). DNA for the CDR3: TGTGCCAGTAGGGTTCGGGGCACTAACTATGGCTACACCTTC. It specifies CASRVRGTNYGYTF.

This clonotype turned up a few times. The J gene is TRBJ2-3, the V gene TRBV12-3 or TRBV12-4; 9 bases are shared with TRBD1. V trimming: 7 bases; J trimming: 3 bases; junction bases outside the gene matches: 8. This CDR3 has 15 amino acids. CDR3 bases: TGTGCCAGCACAACAGGGGGCGCTTGGACAGATACGCAGTATTTT. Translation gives CASTTGGAWTDTQYF.

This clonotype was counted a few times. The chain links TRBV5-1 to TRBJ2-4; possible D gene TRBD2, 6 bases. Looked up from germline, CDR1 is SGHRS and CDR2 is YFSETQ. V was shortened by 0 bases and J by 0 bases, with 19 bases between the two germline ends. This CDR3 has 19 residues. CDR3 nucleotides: TGCGCCAGCAGCTTGGCCAGTGGAGGGTCGAGGGGAGCCAAAAACATTCAGTACTTC. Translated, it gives CASSLASGGSRGAKNIQYF.

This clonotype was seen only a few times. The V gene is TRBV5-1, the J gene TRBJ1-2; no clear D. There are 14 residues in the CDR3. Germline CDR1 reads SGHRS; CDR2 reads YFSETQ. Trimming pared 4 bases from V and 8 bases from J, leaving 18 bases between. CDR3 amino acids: CASSRPEAGGGYTF. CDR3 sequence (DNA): TGCGCCAGCAGCCGACCTGAGGCCGGCGGCGGCTACACCTTC.

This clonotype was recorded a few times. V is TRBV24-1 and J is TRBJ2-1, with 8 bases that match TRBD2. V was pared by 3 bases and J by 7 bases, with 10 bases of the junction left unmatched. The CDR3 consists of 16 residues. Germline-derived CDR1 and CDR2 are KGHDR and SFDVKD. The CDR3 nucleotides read TGTGCCACCAGTGATGCGGCGGGAGGTTTAGGAAATGAGCAGTTCTTC. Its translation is CATSDAAGGLGNEQFF.

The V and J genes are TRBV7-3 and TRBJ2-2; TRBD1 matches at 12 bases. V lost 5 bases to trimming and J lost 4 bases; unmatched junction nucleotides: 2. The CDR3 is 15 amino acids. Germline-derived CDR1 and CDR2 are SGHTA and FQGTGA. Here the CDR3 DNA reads TGTGCCAGCAGCAGGGACAGGGGGCTCACCGGGGAGCTGTTTTTT. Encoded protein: CASSRDRGLTGELFF.

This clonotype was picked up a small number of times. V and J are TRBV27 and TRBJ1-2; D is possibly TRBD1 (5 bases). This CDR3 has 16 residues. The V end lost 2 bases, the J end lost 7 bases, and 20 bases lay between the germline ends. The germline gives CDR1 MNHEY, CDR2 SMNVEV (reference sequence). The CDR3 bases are TGTGCCAGCAGTTTACAGGGTATCCCCCCCGGTGGTGGCTACACCTTC. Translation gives CASSLQGIPPGGGYTF.

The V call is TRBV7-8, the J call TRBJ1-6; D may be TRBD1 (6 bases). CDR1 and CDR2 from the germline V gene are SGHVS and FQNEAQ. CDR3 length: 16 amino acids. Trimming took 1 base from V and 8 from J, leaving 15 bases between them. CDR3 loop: CASSLDGVTGYSPLHF. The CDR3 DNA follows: TGTGCCAGCAGCTTAGACGGCGTGACAGGATATTCACCCCTCCACTTT. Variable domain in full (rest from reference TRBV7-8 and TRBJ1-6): GAGVSQSPRYKVAKRGQDVALRCDPISGHVSLFWYQQALGQGPEFLTYFQNEAQLDKSGLPSDRFFAERPEGSVSTLKIQRTQQEDSAVYLCASSLDGVTGYSPLHFGNGTRLTVT.

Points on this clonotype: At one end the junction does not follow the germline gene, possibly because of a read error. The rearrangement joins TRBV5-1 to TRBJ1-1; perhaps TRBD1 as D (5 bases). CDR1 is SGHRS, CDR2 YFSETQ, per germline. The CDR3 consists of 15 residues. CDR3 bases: TGCGCCAGCAGCTTGGGTCAAGGCCGGGCAGCGGGGGGTGTCTTT. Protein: CASSLGQGRAAGGVF.

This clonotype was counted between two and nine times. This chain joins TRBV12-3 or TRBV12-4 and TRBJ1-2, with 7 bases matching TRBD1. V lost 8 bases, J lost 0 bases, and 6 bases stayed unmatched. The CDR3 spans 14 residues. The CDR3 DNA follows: TGTGCCAGCTGCCCAGGGGGTTCTAACTATGGCTACACCTTC. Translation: CASCPGGSNYGYTF.

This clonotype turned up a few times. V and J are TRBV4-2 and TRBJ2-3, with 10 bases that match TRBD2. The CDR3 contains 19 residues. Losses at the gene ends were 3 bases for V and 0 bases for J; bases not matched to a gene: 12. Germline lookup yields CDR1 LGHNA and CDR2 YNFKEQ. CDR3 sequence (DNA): TGTGCCAGCAGCCAGCTAGTTGCTAGCGGGAGAGCCAGCACAGATACGCAGTATTTT. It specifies CASSQLVASGRASTDTQYF.